This is a list of T cell receptor beta chains from one sample in a study of Ad26.COV2.S vaccination and SARS-CoV-2 variants. The data were produced by immunoSEQ multiplex PCR, yet TCRdb's version contains in-frame clones alone and is incomplete. The sample lists about 320,000 clones, almost 90% occurring once. Sequencing was performed on peripheral blood, taken in a trial of Ad26.COV2.S vaccine versus placebo. The receptor set was obtained from a person aged 18-65 years who received the Ad26.COV2.S COVID-19 vaccine or a placebo. CDR3s include the opening cysteine and the closing phenylalanine or tryptophan. Each record gives: clone size, J gene, V gene, D gene, CDR3 protein, CDR3 DNA. D genes are given only for firm matches. Not every row has a clone size; where given, it reads once, few, many or a size class.

abundance: .
j_gene: TRBJ2-4
v_gene: TRBV5-6
d_gene: .
CDR3aa: CASSFEGNIQYF
CDR3nt: TGTGCCAGCAGCTTTGAGGGGAACATTCAGTACTTC

abundance: .
j_gene: TRBJ2-3
v_gene: TRBV21-1
d_gene: .
CDR3aa: CASSTGTSGGGSDTQYF
CDR3nt: TGTGCCAGCAGCACCGGGACTAGCGGGGGTGGTTCAGATACGCAGTATTTT

abundance: once
j_gene: TRBJ2-1
v_gene: TRBV7-9
d_gene: TRBD2
CDR3aa: CASSLGLAVSSYNEQFF
CDR3nt: TGTGCCAGCAGTCTGGGACTAGCGGTAAGCTCCTACAATGAGCAGTTCTTC

abundance: .
j_gene: TRBJ1-4
v_gene: TRBV3-1/TRBV3-2
d_gene: TRBD1
CDR3aa: CASSWRQGANEKLFF
CDR3nt: TGTGCCAGCAGCTGGAGACAGGGAGCTAATGAAAAACTGTTTTTT

abundance: .
j_gene: TRBJ2-3
v_gene: TRBV2
d_gene: .
CDR3aa: CASRLREVVDTQYF
CDR3nt: TGTGCCAGCAGACTTAGGGAGGTGGTAGATACGCAGTATTTT

abundance: .
j_gene: TRBJ1-5
v_gene: TRBV28
d_gene: .
CDR3aa: CASSLSTVNQPQHF
CDR3nt: TGTGCCAGCAGTTTATCAACGGTTAATCAGCCCCAGCATTTT

abundance: .
j_gene: TRBJ2-7
v_gene: TRBV6-4
d_gene: .
CDR3aa: CASSDQGYYEQYF
CDR3nt: TGTGCCAGCAGTGACCAGGGGTACTACGAGCAGTACTTC

abundance: .
j_gene: TRBJ1-2
v_gene: TRBV28
d_gene: .
CDR3aa: CASSHDFSGYTF
CDR3nt: TGTGCCAGCAGCCATGACTTCTCGGGCTACACCTTC

abundance: once
j_gene: TRBJ2-1
v_gene: TRBV3-1/TRBV3-2
d_gene: TRBD2
CDR3aa: CASSKGTSHIGNEQFF
CDR3nt: TGTGCCAGCAGCAAGGGGACTAGCCACATCGGGAATGAGCAGTTCTTC

abundance: .
j_gene: TRBJ1-6
v_gene: TRBV12-5
d_gene: .
CDR3aa: CASGSTPGSLHF
CDR3nt: TGTGCTAGTGGTTCCACCCCCGGGAGCCTCCACTTT

abundance: .
j_gene: TRBJ1-5
v_gene: TRBV11-2
d_gene: .
CDR3aa: CASSLGPKNSNQPQHF
CDR3nt: TGTGCCAGCAGCTTAGGGCCGAAGAATAGCAATCAGCCCCAGCATTTT

abundance: once
j_gene: TRBJ1-1
v_gene: TRBV7-9
d_gene: .
CDR3aa: CASSFVGNTEAFF
CDR3nt: TGTGCCAGCAGCTTCGTTGGGAACACTGAAGCTTTCTTT

abundance: .
j_gene: TRBJ2-2
v_gene: TRBV5-1
d_gene: .
CDR3aa: CASSLVGVGELFF
CDR3nt: TGCGCCAGCAGCTTGGTGGGTGTCGGGGAGCTGTTTTTT

abundance: .
j_gene: TRBJ1-3
v_gene: TRBV13
d_gene: .
CDR3aa: CASSLFGFLTSGNTIYF
CDR3nt: TGTGCCAGCAGCTTATTCGGTTTCTTGACCTCTGGAAACACCATATATTTT

abundance: .
j_gene: TRBJ2-5
v_gene: TRBV4-1
d_gene: TRBD2
CDR3aa: CASTQENSGRETQYF
CDR3nt: TGCGCCAGCACTCAGGAGAATAGCGGGAGAGAGACCCAGTACTTC

abundance: few
j_gene: TRBJ1-2
v_gene: TRBV6-6
d_gene: .
CDR3aa: CASSYIEGTSYTF
CDR3nt: TGTGCCAGCAGTTACATCGAGGGTACTAGCTACACCTTC

abundance: once
j_gene: TRBJ2-1
v_gene: TRBV6-4
d_gene: .
CDR3aa: CASSDALGGRGNEQFF
CDR3nt: TGTGCCAGCAGTGACGCTTTGGGGGGCCGGGGCAATGAGCAGTTCTTC

abundance: .
j_gene: TRBJ1-5
v_gene: TRBV11-2
d_gene: .
CDR3aa: CARTVSGPQHF
CDR3nt: TGTGCCAGGACGGTCTCGGGGCCCCAGCATTTT

abundance: .
j_gene: TRBJ2-7
v_gene: TRBV5-1
d_gene: .
CDR3aa: CASSPEGAYEQYF
CDR3nt: TGCGCCAGCAGCCCGGAAGGTGCCTACGAGCAGTACTTC

abundance: .
j_gene: TRBJ2-3
v_gene: TRBV7-3
d_gene: TRBD2
CDR3aa: CASSLTMGLAGSTDTQYF
CDR3nt: TGTGCCAGCAGCTTAACAATGGGACTAGCGGGTAGCACAGATACGCAGTATTTT

abundance: .
j_gene: TRBJ2-7
v_gene: TRBV2
d_gene: .
CDR3aa: CASSDGMQSSYEQYF
CDR3nt: TGTGCCAGCAGTGACGGGATGCAAAGCTCCTACGAGCAGTACTTC

abundance: .
j_gene: TRBJ1-5
v_gene: TRBV6-6
d_gene: TRBD1
CDR3aa: CASTSGQGGNQPQHF
CDR3nt: TGTGCCAGCACTAGCGGACAGGGGGGAAATCAGCCCCAGCATTTT

abundance: .
j_gene: TRBJ1-3
v_gene: TRBV5-1
d_gene: .
CDR3aa: CASRRSSGNTIYF
CDR3nt: TGCGCCAGCCGACGGTCCTCTGGAAACACCATATATTTT

abundance: few
j_gene: TRBJ1-1
v_gene: TRBV6-4
d_gene: .
CDR3aa: CASSAIRGTEAFF
CDR3nt: TGTGCCAGCAGTGCCATCAGGGGAACTGAAGCTTTCTTT

abundance: .
j_gene: TRBJ1-2
v_gene: TRBV28
d_gene: .
CDR3aa: CASSFEAGSGYTF
CDR3nt: TGTGCCAGCAGTTTCGAGGCAGGGAGCGGCTACACCTTC

abundance: .
j_gene: TRBJ1-1
v_gene: TRBV27
d_gene: .
CDR3aa: CASSPSPGIGEAFF
CDR3nt: TGTGCCAGCAGTCCCTCCCCAGGGATTGGTGAAGCTTTCTTT

abundance: .
j_gene: TRBJ1-1
v_gene: TRBV11-3
d_gene: TRBD1
CDR3aa: CASSHLDRANTEAFF
CDR3nt: TGTGCCAGCAGCCACCTGGACAGGGCTAACACTGAAGCTTTCTTT

abundance: .
j_gene: TRBJ1-3
v_gene: TRBV6-5
d_gene: .
CDR3aa: CASSLPSAYTIYF
CDR3nt: TGTGCCAGCAGTTTACCCTCGGCGTACACCATATATTTT

abundance: .
j_gene: TRBJ1-1
v_gene: TRBV7-3
d_gene: TRBD1
CDR3aa: CASSATGTAAEAFF
CDR3nt: TGTGCCAGCAGCGCCACCGGGACAGCCGCTGAAGCTTTCTTT

abundance: .
j_gene: TRBJ1-1
v_gene: TRBV4-3
d_gene: .
CDR3aa: CASSQEIPDRYTEAFF
CDR3nt: TGCGCCAGCAGCCAAGAAATCCCAGACAGGTACACTGAAGCTTTCTTT

abundance: .
j_gene: TRBJ1-2
v_gene: TRBV11-3
d_gene: .
CDR3aa: CASSLEPPDLEKPGQENYGYTF
CDR3nt: TGTGCCAGCAGCTTAGAGCCCCCCGACTTGGAAAAACCGGGACAAGAGAACTATGGCTACACCTTC

abundance: .
j_gene: TRBJ1-1
v_gene: TRBV6-6
d_gene: .
CDR3aa: CASRLRDNEAFF
CDR3nt: TGTGCCAGCAGACTACGGGACAATGAAGCTTTCTTT

abundance: .
j_gene: TRBJ1-1
v_gene: TRBV7-9
d_gene: .
CDR3aa: CASSPGSGNTEAFF
CDR3nt: TGTGCCAGCAGCCCGGGTTCGGGGAACACTGAAGCTTTCTTT

abundance: .
j_gene: TRBJ2-1
v_gene: TRBV19
d_gene: TRBD2
CDR3aa: CASSIGAGRSYNEQFF
CDR3nt: TGTGCCAGTAGTATAGGAGCGGGACGGAGCTACAATGAGCAGTTCTTC

abundance: .
j_gene: TRBJ1-2
v_gene: TRBV5-6
d_gene: TRBD1
CDR3aa: CASSSTGVFHGYTF
CDR3nt: TGTGCCAGCAGCTCAACAGGGGTTTTTCATGGCTACACCTTC

abundance: .
j_gene: TRBJ2-3
v_gene: TRBV2
d_gene: .
CDR3aa: CASNMDTQYF
CDR3nt: TGTGCCAGCAATATGGATACGCAGTATTTT

abundance: once
j_gene: TRBJ1-3
v_gene: TRBV5-4
d_gene: .
CDR3aa: CASTSPGLGNTIYF
CDR3nt: TGTGCCAGCACCTCACCTGGACTGGGAAACACCATATATTTT

abundance: .
j_gene: TRBJ1-4
v_gene: TRBV6-5
d_gene: TRBD1
CDR3aa: CASSNRGLPNEKLFF
CDR3nt: TGTGCCAGCAGTAACAGGGGGCTGCCTAATGAAAAACTGTTTTTT

abundance: few
j_gene: TRBJ1-6
v_gene: TRBV11-3
d_gene: TRBD1
CDR3aa: CASSLEGDRAPLHF
CDR3nt: TGTGCCAGCAGCCTAGAGGGGGACAGGGCTCCCCTCCACTTT

abundance: .
j_gene: TRBJ2-2
v_gene: TRBV30
d_gene: TRBD2
CDR3aa: CAFIAGVELFF
CDR3nt: TGTGCCTTCATAGCGGGAGTGGAGCTGTTTTTT

abundance: .
j_gene: TRBJ1-1
v_gene: TRBV6-5
d_gene: TRBD1
CDR3aa: CASMIRDREAFF
CDR3nt: TGTGCCAGTATGATCCGGGACAGAGAAGCTTTCTTT

abundance: .
j_gene: TRBJ1-2
v_gene: TRBV10-3
d_gene: TRBD1
CDR3aa: CAISGQDRGGYGYTF
CDR3nt: TGTGCCATCAGTGGACAAGACAGGGGAGGCTATGGCTACACCTTC

abundance: .
j_gene: TRBJ2-7
v_gene: TRBV4-1
d_gene: TRBD2
CDR3aa: CASSTWSRLASEQYF
CDR3nt: TGCGCCAGCAGCACGTGGTCCAGACTAGCCAGCGAGCAGTACTTC

abundance: .
j_gene: TRBJ1-4
v_gene: TRBV11-2
d_gene: TRBD1
CDR3aa: CASSLTGQGGEKLFF
CDR3nt: TGTGCCAGCAGCCTGACGGGACAGGGCGGCGAAAAACTGTTTTTT

abundance: .
j_gene: TRBJ2-2
v_gene: TRBV7-9
d_gene: .
CDR3aa: CASSPVRSTGELFF
CDR3nt: TGTGCCAGCAGCCCAGTACGCTCCACCGGGGAGCTGTTTTTT

abundance: once
j_gene: TRBJ1-1
v_gene: TRBV3-1/TRBV3-2
d_gene: .
CDR3aa: CASRPSEATENTEAFF
CDR3nt: TGTGCCAGCAGGCCCTCGGAAGCGACAGAAAACACTGAAGCTTTCTTT

abundance: once
j_gene: TRBJ2-2
v_gene: TRBV11-2
d_gene: .
CDR3aa: CASSQGLVDGELFF
CDR3nt: TGTGCCAGCAGCCAGGGCCTAGTCGACGGGGAGCTGTTTTTT

abundance: .
j_gene: TRBJ2-7
v_gene: TRBV7-8
d_gene: .
CDR3aa: CASSLRRDYEQYF
CDR3nt: TGTGCCAGCAGTCTACGCAGGGACTACGAGCAGTACTTC

abundance: .
j_gene: TRBJ1-1
v_gene: TRBV5-1
d_gene: .
CDR3aa: CASSYWTGTEAFF
CDR3nt: TGCGCCAGCAGCTACTGGACTGGGACTGAAGCTTTCTTT

abundance: .
j_gene: TRBJ2-1
v_gene: TRBV4-3
d_gene: TRBD2
CDR3aa: CASSRLAGEQFF
CDR3nt: TGCGCCAGCAGCCGACTAGCAGGGGAGCAGTTCTTC

abundance: .
j_gene: TRBJ2-3
v_gene: TRBV18
d_gene: TRBD2
CDR3aa: CASSPIWAGATDTQYF
CDR3nt: TGTGCCAGCTCACCAATTTGGGCGGGAGCCACAGATACGCAGTATTTT

abundance: .
j_gene: TRBJ1-1
v_gene: TRBV6-5
d_gene: .
CDR3aa: CASSYGGVNTEAFF
CDR3nt: TGTGCCAGCAGTTACGGGGGGGTGAACACTGAAGCTTTCTTT

abundance: .
j_gene: TRBJ2-3
v_gene: TRBV19
d_gene: .
CDR3aa: CASTDQGLSTDTQYF
CDR3nt: TGTGCCAGTACTGATCAGGGTTTGAGCACAGATACGCAGTATTTT

abundance: .
j_gene: TRBJ2-1
v_gene: TRBV6-5
d_gene: .
CDR3aa: CASIPGPGSSGQFF
CDR3nt: TGTGCCAGCATTCCGGGACCCGGGTCTTCAGGGCAGTTCTTC

abundance: .
j_gene: TRBJ2-1
v_gene: TRBV28
d_gene: .
CDR3aa: CATSNAVYRARRRDEQFF
CDR3nt: TGTGCCACCTCCAACGCGGTTTACAGGGCCCGCAGGAGGGATGAGCAGTTCTTC

abundance: once
j_gene: TRBJ2-5
v_gene: TRBV7-9
d_gene: TRBD1
CDR3aa: CASSSTKGQGHLVLGTQYF
CDR3nt: TGTGCCAGCAGCTCAACCAAAGGACAGGGCCATTTGGTTCTGGGAACCCAGTACTTC

abundance: .
j_gene: TRBJ2-5
v_gene: TRBV7-2
d_gene: .
CDR3aa: CASSLDSSSQETQYF
CDR3nt: TGTGCCAGCAGCCTAGACAGCTCCAGCCAAGAGACCCAGTACTTC

abundance: .
j_gene: TRBJ2-5
v_gene: TRBV3-1/TRBV3-2
d_gene: .
CDR3aa: CASSFFGQETQYF
CDR3nt: .

abundance: .
j_gene: TRBJ1-5
v_gene: TRBV30
d_gene: .
CDR3aa: CAWTRDINQPQHF
CDR3nt: TGTGCCTGGACCCGGGACATAAATCAGCCCCAGCATTTT

abundance: .
j_gene: TRBJ2-2
v_gene: TRBV4-1
d_gene: .
CDR3aa: CASSQDKYTGELFF
CDR3nt: TGCGCCAGCAGCCAAGATAAGTACACCGGGGAGCTGTTTTTT